This TCR beta chain was documented in a study of T cell repertoires in cytomegalovirus infection. Study overall: Recently identified HLA-C-restricted and well-studied HLA-B-restricted CMV epitopes were used. Matching HLA type and CMV infection were both indicated by public TCR beta signatures.

This clonotype turned up a few times. Its target is not known. Overall study results and limits: The ex vivo response was dominated by HLA-C-restricted CMV-specific TCR beta clonotypes. Accumulated public TCR beta family frequency recognized individuals carrying CMV together with the relevant HLA.

TCRdb reprocessed the reads with MiXCR, giving one entry per CDR3 protein. The data show more than 65,000 distinct CDR3 sequences, 45% to 55% seen once. Germline CDR1 and CDR2: SGHVS and FNYEAQ. V lost 6 bases, J lost 3 bases, and 6 bases stayed unmatched. CDR3 length: 14 amino acids. This TCR was recovered from a human donor in good health (CMV status not recorded). Some clones in this sample may be carry-over from other donors' samples. The chain uses TRBV7-6 and TRBJ2-7, with TRBD1 matching 9 bases. The sequences come from CD8+ T cells from cultured PBMCs, collected from culture after CMV antigen stimulation. CDR3 residues: CASSAGTGYYEQYF. CDR3 in DNA: TGTGCCAGCAGTGCCGGGACAGGGTACTACGAGCAGTACTTC.